The 5 T cell receptor beta chains below all came from one sample that was sequenced in a study of T cells expressing NK-cell markers. From the 5' RACE reads, TCRdb lists one entry per CDR3 protein and no DNA. The sample table sets out fewer than 400,000 distinct CDR3 sequences. Sequenced: blood T cells: a sorted CD56 or NKG2C T cell subset, CD4+ or CD8+ T cells, or bulk PBMC T cells (not recorded which). The receptors were sampled from a woman aged 45 to 65 in good health.

V is TRBV20-1 and J is TRBJ2-4. The germline V gene encodes CDR1 DFQATT and CDR2 SNEGSKA (reference sequence). The CDR3 has 15 amino acids. The CDR3 here is CSARDRVRTKNIQYF.

The rearrangement joins TRBV27 to TRBJ2-6. This CDR3 comprises 13 residues. Germline CDR1 and CDR2: MNHEY and SMNVEV (reference sequence). CDR3 in amino acids: CASRLGGANVLTF.

The rearrangement uses TRBV4-1 and TRBJ1-2; with no DNA, the TCRdb D assignment of TRBD1 cannot be verified. From germline, CDR1 is MGHRA and CDR2 YSYEKL. The CDR3 runs 15 residues. The CDR3 protein is CASSQVRGPNYGYTF.

This chain joins TRBV29-1 and TRBJ2-3; TCRdb proposes TRBD1, but this gene call is untestable without DNA. This CDR3 has 11 residues. Germline V gene data show CDR1 as SQVTM and CDR2 as ANQGSEA. The CDR3 spells CSVEQQGPQYF.

The V and J genes are TRBV5-1 and TRBJ2-2; TCRdb proposes TRBD2, but this gene call is untestable without DNA. The CDR3 is 14 amino acids. Germline values: CDR1 SGHRS, CDR2 YFSETQ. This CDR3 is CASTEAGASGELFF. The complete variable domain, with remaining parts taken from reference TRBV5-1 and TRBJ2-2, reads KAGVTQTPRYLIKTRGQQVTLSCSPISGHRSVSWYQQTPGQGLQFLFEYFSETQRNKGNFPGRFSGRQFSNSRSEMNVSTLELGDSALYLCASTEAGASGELFFGEGSRLTVL.